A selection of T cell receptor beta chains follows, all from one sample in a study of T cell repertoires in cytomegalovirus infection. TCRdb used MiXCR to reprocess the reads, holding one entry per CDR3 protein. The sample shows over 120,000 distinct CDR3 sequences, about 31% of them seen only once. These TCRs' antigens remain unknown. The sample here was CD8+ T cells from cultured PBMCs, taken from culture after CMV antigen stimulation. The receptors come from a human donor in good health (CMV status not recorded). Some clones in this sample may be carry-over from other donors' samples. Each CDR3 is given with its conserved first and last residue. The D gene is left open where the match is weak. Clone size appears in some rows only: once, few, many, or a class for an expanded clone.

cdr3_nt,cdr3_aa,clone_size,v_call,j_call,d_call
TGTGCCAGCAGCTTTAGTGGGAGCTCCTACAATGAGCAGTTCTTC,CASSFSGSSYNEQFF,many,TRBV11-3,TRBJ2-1,.
TGTGCCAGCAGTTGGGGCGGGGGTTCCTACGAGCAGTACTTC,CASSWGGGSYEQYF,.,TRBV12-3/TRBV12-4,TRBJ2-7,TRBD2
TGTGCCAGCAGTTTAGCAAGGAAGGCGGCTAATGAAAAACTGTTTTTT,CASSLARKAANEKLFF,few,TRBV12-3/TRBV12-4,TRBJ1-4,.
TGTGCCAGCAGTTTAGGAGCGGGGGGGCCTGTGGAGACCCAGTACTTC,CASSLGAGGPVETQYF,.,TRBV12-3/TRBV12-4,TRBJ2-5,TRBD2
TGTGCCAGCAGCGCTGATCCCAAAAACATTCAGTACTTC,CASSADPKNIQYF,many,TRBV7-9,TRBJ2-4,.
TGTGCCAGCAGCCCCCGGACTAGCGGGGCCTCCTACAATGAGCAGTTCTTC,CASSPRTSGASYNEQFF,few,TRBV7-9,TRBJ2-1,TRBD2
TGTGCCAGCAGATTAGCGGGGGGGGCGACAGATACGCAGTATTTT,CASRLAGGATDTQYF,few,TRBV12-3/TRBV12-4,TRBJ2-3,TRBD2
TGTGCCAGCAGTCCCATTACCGACGGGCTGACCTACGAGCAGTACTTC,CASSPITDGLTYEQYF,.,TRBV28,TRBJ2-7,.
TGTGCCAGCAGTTTAGGGGGCTCGGTTGGCTACACCTTC,CASSLGGSVGYTF,many,TRBV12-3/TRBV12-4,TRBJ1-2,.
TGTGCCAGCAGTTACTCGATACAGTTCGATACGCAGTATTTT,CASSYSIQFDTQYF,few,TRBV6-6,TRBJ2-3,.
TGCAGTCACTATGGCCCGGAGAATTCCTACGAGCAGTACTTC,CSHYGPENSYEQYF,.,TRBV20-1,TRBJ2-7,.
TGTGCCAGCAGCTTAAGACAGGGTTTTGATTCACCCCTCCACTTT,CASSLRQGFDSPLHF,many,TRBV7-8,TRBJ1-6,TRBD1
TGCGCCAGCAGCTTGATAAGGAACACTGAAGCTTTCTTT,CASSLIRNTEAFF,.,TRBV5-1,TRBJ1-1,.
TGTGCCAGCAGTTTGGCCTCCGAAGAGACCCAGTACTTC,CASSLASEETQYF,.,TRBV27,TRBJ2-5,.
TGTGCCAGCAGCGCGTCCAATGAGCAGTTCTTC,CASSASNEQFF,.,TRBV9,TRBJ2-1,.
TGTGCCAGCAGCAAGGACAGGGATGTCCCTCTTGATGGCTACACCTTC,CASSKDRDVPLDGYTF,.,TRBV2,TRBJ1-2,TRBD1
TGTGCCAGCAGCTCCGGGGTGGCCGGGGAGCTGTTTTTT,CASSSGVAGELFF,.,TRBV5-6,TRBJ2-2,.
TGTGCCAGCAGTGAAACACAGGGGTACATCTACAATGAGCAGTTCTTC,CASSETQGYIYNEQFF,many,TRBV6-1,TRBJ2-1,TRBD1
TGTGCCAGTAGTCCTCATATCACCGGGGCCGGCCGGCAGCCCCAGCATTTT,CASSPHITGAGRQPQHF,few,TRBV19,TRBJ1-5,.
TGTGCCAGCAGTTTACTAGGGGGGGAAGCCGGGGAGCTGTTTTTT,CASSLLGGEAGELFF,many,TRBV27,TRBJ2-2,.
TGTGCCCACCCAGGAGAGACCCAGTACTTC,CAHPGETQYF,many,TRBV7-7,TRBJ2-5,.
TGTGCCAGCATGCACCGTATAGCGGGGGGGACCGGGGAGCTGTTTTTT,CASMHRIAGGTGELFF,many,TRBV6-6,TRBJ2-2,TRBD2
TGCGCCAGCAGCCAATCCGGTGCCGGGGACACTGAAGCTTTCTTT,CASSQSGAGDTEAFF,.,TRBV4-1,TRBJ1-1,.
TGTGCCAGCAGTTTAACAGTAGGGACCTACGAGCAGTACTTC,CASSLTVGTYEQYF,few,TRBV12-3/TRBV12-4,TRBJ2-7,.
TGCAGCGTTGAAGGAGGTAGCACAGATACGCAGTATTTT,CSVEGGSTDTQYF,.,TRBV29-1,TRBJ2-3,.
TGTGCCAGCAGCTCCTATTCCGAGCAGTTCTTC,CASSSYSEQFF,.,TRBV5-3,TRBJ2-1,.
TGTGCCAGCAGTTCGGACAGGAGCACAGATACGCAGTATTTT,CASSSDRSTDTQYF,.,TRBV28,TRBJ2-3,TRBD1
TGTGCCACCAGTGATTTGAGGGACGCAAATGAAAAACTGTTTTTT,CATSDLRDANEKLFF,.,TRBV24-1,TRBJ1-4,.
TGTGCCAGCAGCACGGGACTATACAATGAGCAGTTCTTC,CASSTGLYNEQFF,few,TRBV7-6,TRBJ2-1,TRBD2
TGCAGTGCGAAAGGACAGGGGGTAATATACGAGCAGTACTTC,CSAKGQGVIYEQYF,few,TRBV20-1,TRBJ2-7,TRBD1
TGTGCCAGCAGTTTATTGGGGGTGCTGGATACGCAGTATTTT,CASSLLGVLDTQYF,few,TRBV27,TRBJ2-3,.
TGCGCCAGCAGCCAGGGACAGTCCAGAGGGCAGTTCTTC,CASSQGQSRGQFF,.,TRBV4-1,TRBJ2-1,TRBD1
TGTGCCAGCAGTTTATGGGGGGAATACGAGCAGTACTTC,CASSLWGEYEQYF,.,TRBV27,TRBJ2-7,.
TGTGCCAGCAGTTACTCCCTCGGGGCGCTCGAGCAGTACTTC,CASSYSLGALEQYF,.,TRBV6-5,TRBJ2-7,.
TGCAGTGCTAGAAGGCCGGGGGACTATGGCTACACCTTC,CSARRPGDYGYTF,.,TRBV20-1,TRBJ1-2,.
TGTGCCAGCAGCCAGGGTACAGGGGCATTCACCGGGGAGCTGTTTTTT,CASSQGTGAFTGELFF,.,TRBV3-1,TRBJ2-2,TRBD1
TGCAGCGTTTACAGGGAGAACAATGAGCAGTTCTTC,CSVYRENNEQFF,many,TRBV29-1,TRBJ2-1,.
TGTGCCAGCAGCTTAGTCTTAGGCATCCAAGAGACCCAGTACTTC,CASSLVLGIQETQYF,few,TRBV7-9,TRBJ2-5,.
TGCAGTGCTAGAGATCTGAGGGGGGACGACTACGAGCAGTACTTC,CSARDLRGDDYEQYF,.,TRBV20-1,TRBJ2-7,.
TGTGCCAGCAGCCAAAACAGCAATCAGCCCCAGCATTTT,CASSQNSNQPQHF,many,TRBV7-9,TRBJ1-5,.
TGTGCCAGCACCTCCGTGAGAGGGGTTCGATCACCCCTCCACTTT,CASTSVRGVRSPLHF,.,TRBV28,TRBJ1-6,.
TGTGCCAGCAGCTTAGTTCTAGCGGGGGGAAACAATGAGCAGTTCTTC,CASSLVLAGGNNEQFF,many,TRBV7-6,TRBJ2-1,TRBD2
TGTGCCAGCAGCGCCCGGTGGCGAACCTCTGGAAACACTATATATTTT,CASSARWRTSGNTIYF,.,TRBV5-8,TRBJ1-3,.
TGTGCCACCAGCAGAGACTTAGGGGCCTATGGCTACACCTTC,CATSRDLGAYGYTF,.,TRBV15,TRBJ1-2,.
TGCAGTGCTAGAGATCCCCCACTAGCGGGTACGCAGTATTTT,CSARDPPLAGTQYF,.,TRBV20-1,TRBJ2-3,TRBD2
TGTGCCAGCGGGACTAGCGGGGGGGCCCGGCAAGAGACCCAGTACTTC,CASGTSGGARQETQYF,few,TRBV7-9,TRBJ2-5,TRBD2
TGTGCCAGCAGTTACTCTTTTTCAGGGAACACCGGGGAGCTGTTTTTT,CASSYSFSGNTGELFF,few,TRBV6-5,TRBJ2-2,.
TGTGCCAGCAGCGGACTAGCGGGGTTTATGTACGAGCAGTACTTC,CASSGLAGFMYEQYF,.,TRBV2,TRBJ2-7,TRBD2
TGTGCCACCAGTGATTTTTCGGTCGGGGGCTACACCTTC,CATSDFSVGGYTF,.,TRBV24-1,TRBJ1-2,.
TGCGCCAGCAGCCGAGAAACAGGGGGCTACTTGTACGAGCAGTACTTC,CASSRETGGYLYEQYF,.,TRBV4-1,TRBJ2-7,TRBD1
TGTGCCAGCAGCCGATCAGCGGGCAGCACAGATACGCAGTATTTT,CASSRSAGSTDTQYF,.,TRBV27,TRBJ2-3,.
TGTGCCAGCAGTCACAGGGTTAGCTCCTATAATTCACCCCTCCACTTT,CASSHRVSSYNSPLHF,few,TRBV6-5,TRBJ1-6,.
TGTGCCAGCAGCTACCTGCAGGGAGATACGCAGTATTTT,CASSYLQGDTQYF,.,TRBV7-6,TRBJ2-3,.
TGCGCCAGCAGCCAAGACATCACTCTAGCTAACTATGGCTACACCTTC,CASSQDITLANYGYTF,.,TRBV4-1,TRBJ1-2,.
TGTGCCAGCAGTTTTCGGGGTGACACAGATACGCAGTATTTT,CASSFRGDTDTQYF,few,TRBV12-3/TRBV12-4,TRBJ2-3,.
TGTGCCAGCGGCCGGGGGGCAGCGGATGAAAAACTGTTTTTT,CASGRGAADEKLFF,.,TRBV7-9,TRBJ1-4,.
TGTGCCAGCAGTTACGGTCAGGAACTGAACACTGAAGCTTTCTTT,CASSYGQELNTEAFF,few,TRBV6-5,TRBJ1-1,.
TGTGCCAGCAGTCCAGAGCTAGCCTCTACAGATACGCAGTATTTT,CASSPELASTDTQYF,few,TRBV7-2,TRBJ2-3,.
TGTGCCATTACCGGGCAGAGAAACACTGAAGCTTTCTTT,CAITGQRNTEAFF,few,TRBV10-3,TRBJ1-1,.
TGTGCCAGCAGCTTTTCCGGGGTTGGCGATGAGCAGTTCTTC,CASSFSGVGDEQFF,.,TRBV7-9,TRBJ2-1,.